This entry lists 20 T cell receptor beta chains sequenced from one sample in a study of cytomegalovirus exposure and HLA in healthy donors. Vbeta (60) and Jbeta (13) primers were used in the PCR. Assay: immunoSEQ multiplex PCR; the TCRdb copy retains only in-frame clones and omits some. This sample has about 78,000 clones, with approximately 72% found just once. Input material: PBMCs. The receptor set was obtained from a woman between 40 and 55 years old in good health and CMV-seropositive.

The J gene is TRBJ2-7, the V gene TRBV6-5; D uncertain. This CDR3 is 14 amino acids long. V gave up 5 bases and J gave up 3 bases, with 14 bases separating them. Germline CDR1 and CDR2: MNHEY and SVGAGI. The CDR3 nucleotides are TGTGCCAGCAGTACCAGTCTCTCTAGCTACGAGCAGTACTTC. Its translation: CASSTSLSSYEQYF.

The chain joins TRBV7-2 to TRBJ2-1; 12 nucleotides line up with TRBD2. Unmatched junction bases numbered 4, after V lost 5 bases and J lost 5 bases. Germline V gene data show CDR1 as SGHTA and CDR2 as FQGNSA. CDR3 length: 15 amino acids. This CDR3 is CASSKGLAGNNEQFF. CDR3 coding DNA: TGTGCCAGCAGCAAAGGACTAGCGGGGAACAATGAGCAGTTCTTC.

In its sample, this clone was seen a few times. The chain recombines TRBV9 with TRBJ1-3, with TRBD1 identical over 9 bases. V lost 3 bases and J lost 0; bases outside the gene matches: 4. Germline values: CDR1 SGDLS, CDR2 YYNGEE. There are 16 residues in the CDR3. The CDR3 nucleotides read TGTGCCAGCAGCGAAACAGGGGGCAACTCTGGAAACACCATATATTTT. Translating it yields CASSETGGNSGNTIYF.

This clone was seen only a few times. The chain employs TRBV5-1 and TRBJ2-6; D not resolved. Deletions cut 2 bases from V and 2 bases from J, with 5 bases between. Germline CDR1 is SGHRS and CDR2 is YFSETQ. CDR3 length: 14 amino acids. CDR3 bases: TGCGCCAGCAGCTTAACGGCTGGGGCCAACGTCCTGACTTTC. Its protein product is CASSLTAGANVLTF.

The gene calls are TRBV29-1 and TRBJ1-1; no definite D call. Germline V gene lookup returns CDR1 SQVTM and CDR2 ANQGSEA. With 6 bases removed from V and 11 bases from J, the gap between germline ends came to 16 bases. This CDR3 is 11 amino acids long. CDR3: CSVRSGSMAFF. As DNA, the CDR3 is TGCAGCGTCCGATCCGGGTCAATGGCTTTCTTT. Drawing the rest from reference TRBV29-1 and TRBJ1-1, the complete variable domain is SAVISQKPSRDICQRGTSLTIQCQVDSQVTMMFWYRQQPGQSLTLIATANQGSEATYESGFVIDKFPISRPNLTFSTLTVSNMSPEDSSIYLCSVRSGSMAFFGQGTRLTVV.

The chain uses TRBV5-1 and TRBJ2-7; tentatively, D is TRBD2 (6 bases). Germline V gives CDR1 SGHRS, CDR2 YFSETQ. The CDR3 is made up of 14 amino acids. V shed 4 bases and J shed 1 base, with 12 bases lying between them. This CDR3 is CASSPSGPSYEQYF. DNA for the CDR3: TGCGCCAGCAGCCCAAGCGGGCCTTCCTACGAGCAGTACTTC.

The rearrangement uses TRBV10-3 and TRBJ2-3, with a tentative D call TRBD2 (6 bases). Germline V gives CDR1 ENHRY, CDR2 SYGVKD. The CDR3 covers 13 residues. The V and J ends lost 6 bases and 2 bases respectively, with 9 bases between them. CDR3 residues: CAIRSGDTDTQYF. The CDR3 coding sequence is TGTGCCATCAGGTCGGGGGACACAGATACGCAGTATTTT.

The chain is built from TRBV27 and TRBJ2-7; D not resolved. CDR1 is MNHEY, CDR2 SMNVEV, per germline (reference sequence). The ends were cut back, 2 bases at V and 0 bases at J, with 8 bases in the middle. The CDR3 length is 14 residues. As DNA, the CDR3 is TGTGCCAGCAGTTTAAACGGTCCCTCCTACGAGCAGTACTTC. This gives the protein CASSLNGPSYEQYF.

V gene TRBV28 combines with J gene TRBJ2-7, with 7 bases that match TRBD1. The CDR3 covers 12 residues. V lost 5 bases, J lost 6 bases, and 4 bases stayed unmatched. Looked up from germline, CDR1 is MDHEN and CDR2 is SYDVKM. The CDR3 spells CASSLRQGEQYF. CDR3 sequence (DNA): TGTGCCAGCAGTCTCCGACAGGGCGAGCAGTACTTC. The full variable domain, completed using reference TRBV28 and TRBJ2-7, is DVKVTQSSRYLVKRTGEKVFLECVQDMDHENMFWYRQDPGLGLRLIYFSYDVKMKEKGDIPEGYSVSREKKERFSLILESASTNQTSMYLCASSLRQGEQYFGPGTRLTVT.

The V and J genes are TRBV19 and TRBJ1-5; D is undetermined. Germline CDR1 reads LNHDA; CDR2 reads SQIVND (reference sequence). The CDR3 runs to 14 residues. V was trimmed by 4 bases and J by 11 bases, leaving 18 bases between them. This chain's CDR3 is CASSTTDRAGAQHF. The CDR3 DNA follows: TGTGCCAGTAGTACCACGGACCGGGCCGGGGCCCAGCATTTT.

This clone has only a few counts. Relative to the germline gene, one junction end is altered; a read error may explain this. The rearrangement joins TRBV5-1 to TRBJ2-1; D is perhaps TRBD2 (6 bases). Germline assignment: CDR1 SGHRS and CDR2 YFSETQ. The CDR3 is 15 amino acids. CDR3 bases: TGTGCCAGCAGGCCAAGCGGACTACGTTACAATGAGCAGTTCTTC. This sequence encodes CASRPSGLRYNEQFF.

V usage is TRBV7-2 and J usage is TRBJ1-2, with TRBD1 identical over 7 bases. V trimming: 5 bases; J trimming: 2 bases; junction bases outside the gene matches: 5. The CDR3 runs 14 residues. Per germline, CDR1 SGHTA and CDR2 FQGNSA. The CDR3 DNA is TGTGCCAGCAGCCCGACCAGGGGGAACTATGGCTACACCTTC. Translated: CASSPTRGNYGYTF.

The chain links TRBV4-3 to TRBJ2-1; TRBD1 matches at 7 bases. Germline CDR1 is LGHNA and CDR2 is YSLEER. V shed 4 bases, J shed 8 bases, and the junction held 11 bases outside the gene matches. The CDR3 is 15 residues long. CDR3 bases: TGCGCCAGCAGCCGAACCGGGCGACAGGGCGATGAGCAGTTCTTC. Translation: CASSRTGRQGDEQFF.

The rearrangement joins TRBV5-6 to TRBJ2-1; 10 nucleotides line up with TRBD2. CDR3 size: 15 residues. Trimming took 2 bases from V and 8 from J; bases not matched to a gene: 7. CDR1 SGHDT and CDR2 YYEEEE come from the germline V gene. Here the CDR3 DNA reads TGTGCCAGCAGCTTCTCGACTAGCGGGTTAGATGAGCAGTTCTTC. Protein: CASSFSTSGLDEQFF.

This chain links TRBV6-5 with TRBJ2-1; 11 positions agree with TRBD2. Trimming took 6 bases from V and 0 from J; bases not matched to a gene: 1. Germline-derived CDR1 and CDR2 are MNHEY and SVGAGI. The CDR3 contains 15 residues. CDR3 protein: CASRLAGASYNEQFF. For the CDR3, the DNA is TGTGCCAGCAGACTAGCGGGGGCCTCCTACAATGAGCAGTTCTTC.

This chain links TRBV9 with TRBJ2-7, with D possibly being TRBD1 (5 bases). Germline V gene data show CDR1 as SGDLS and CDR2 as YYNGEE. This CDR3 is 15 amino acids long. V lost 0 bases and J 0 bases, leaving 10 bases between the germline ends. The CDR3 sequence: CASSVGGDSSYEQYF. The CDR3 region has the DNA TGTGCCAGCAGCGTAGGAGGTGACAGCTCCTACGAGCAGTACTTC.

The gene calls are TRBV30 and TRBJ1-5; D gene unclear. V was pared by 4 bases and J by 4 bases, with 14 bases between. The CDR3 runs 14 residues. Germline V CDR1 and CDR2: GTSNPN, SVGIG (reference sequence). The CDR3 nucleotides read TGTGCCTGGAATCATGAACAGATGAATCAGCCCCAGCATTTT. Protein sequence: CAWNHEQMNQPQHF.

The chain recombines TRBV28 with TRBJ1-5; TRBD1 aligns across 10 bases. Germline-derived CDR1 and CDR2 are MDHEN and SYDVKM. With V trimmed by 8 bases and J by 3 bases, 7 bases remained unmatched. The CDR3 loop spans 15 amino acids. CDR3 protein: CASGGTGVHNQPQHF. CDR3 DNA: TGTGCCAGCGGGGGGACAGGGGTCCACAATCAGCCCCAGCATTTT.

This clone was counted only a few times. One end of the junction is discordant with germline, which a read error may explain. This chain connects TRBV7-9 to TRBJ1-3, with TRBD1 matching over 8 bases. This CDR3 has 16 residues. Germline V gene sequence: CDR1 SEHNR, CDR2 FQNEAQ (reference sequence). The CDR3 spells CSSSENRGSGENTIYF. The CDR3 DNA reads TGTTCCAGCAGCGAAAACAGGGGGTCTGGGGAAAACACCATATATTTT.

The V and J genes are TRBV7-9 and TRBJ2-1; the match to TRBD2 covers 14 bases. Germline CDR1 SEHNR, CDR2 FQNEAQ (reference sequence). After removal of 6 bases from V and 8 bases from J, the junction contained 6 bases not matched to a gene. The CDR3 spans 15 residues. This CDR3 reads CASSPGLAGVDEQFF. CDR3 nucleotides: TGTGCCAGCAGTCCGGGACTAGCGGGAGTAGATGAGCAGTTCTTC.